Following are 10 T cell receptor beta chains from one sample sequenced in a study of blood T cell repertoires in COVID-19. The repertoire was sequenced with immunoSEQ multiplex PCR; TCRdb's copy has only in-frame clones and lacks some. The repertoire consists of around 360,000 clones, with around 87% occurring once and the leading ten covering roughly 10%. Specimen: peripheral blood. Source of these receptors: a woman aged 25 to 39 with COVID-19, enrolled during active disease.

The chain employs TRBV9 and TRBJ1-3; possible D gene TRBD1, 5 bases. This CDR3 region has 17 residues. Germline loops: CDR1 SGDLS, CDR2 YYNGEE. Trimming cost V 0 bases and J 4 bases, with 17 bases left between them. The CDR3: CASSVAGEGRGGNTIYF. In DNA, the CDR3 is TGTGCCAGCAGCGTAGCTGGGGAGGGGAGAGGAGGAAACACCATATATTTT.

The V gene is TRBV6-4, the J gene TRBJ2-3; 10 bases are shared with TRBD2. The CDR3 is 16 residues long. V lost 4 bases, J lost 4 bases, and 8 bases stayed unmatched. Germline assignment: CDR1 MRHNA and CDR2 SNTAGT. The CDR3 loop reads CASSVKGTSDADTQYF. The CDR3 region has the DNA TGTGCCAGCAGTGTTAAGGGGACTAGCGACGCAGATACGCAGTATTTT.

The chain carries TRBV2 and TRBJ1-3; a weak D match, TRBD1 (6 bases). The CDR3 consists of 14 residues. Trimming cost V 4 bases and J 4 bases, with 11 bases left between them. From germline, CDR1 is SNHLY and CDR2 FYNNEI. The chain's CDR3 is CASSGDTVGNTIYF. DNA for the CDR3: TGTGCCAGCAGTGGGGACACAGTAGGAAACACCATATATTTT.

There are many counts of this clone. This sample also contains other DNA sequences that code for the same CDR3. The genes are TRBV6-5 and TRBJ2-6; tentative D call: TRBD1 (6 bases). CDR3 length: 15 residues. V lost 2 bases, J lost 1 base, and 6 bases lay in between. From germline, CDR1 is MNHEY and CDR2 SVGAGI. CDR3 amino acids: CASSYRGSGANVLTF. Written as DNA, the CDR3 is TGTGCCAGCAGTTACAGGGGGTCTGGGGCCAACGTCCTGACTTTC.

J is TRBJ2-5 and V is TRBV7-9; a weak D match, TRBD1 (6 bases). V lost 5 bases and J lost 5, with 18 bases in between. The germline gives CDR1 SEHNR, CDR2 FQNEAQ (reference sequence). The CDR3 runs to 15 residues. This CDR3 is CASSPPQGLGETQYF. The CDR3 bases are TGTGCCAGCAGCCCACCCCAGGGGCTCGGGGAGACCCAGTACTTC.

This chain uses TRBV7-9 with TRBJ2-3, with 14 positions matching TRBD2. V lost 5 bases to trimming and J lost 3 bases; unmatched junction nucleotides: 1. CDR1 and CDR2 from the germline V gene are SEHNR and FQNEAQ (reference sequence). The CDR3 sequence is 15 residues long. CDR3 sequence reads: CASSRTSGRTDTQYF. CDR3 DNA: TGTGCCAGCAGCCGGACTAGCGGGAGGACAGATACGCAGTATTTT. Drawing the rest from reference TRBV7-9 and TRBJ2-3, the complete variable domain is DTGVSQNPRHKITKRGQNVTFRCDPISEHNRLYWYRQTLGQGPEFLTYFQNEAQLEKSRLLSDRFSAERPKGSFSTLEIQRTEQGDSAMYLCASSRTSGRTDTQYFGPGTRLTVL.

This rearrangement joins TRBV29-1 to TRBJ2-7, with 8 bases aligning to TRBD1. Trimming removed 3 bases from V and 8 bases from J; junction bases left unmatched: 9. In germline, CDR1 is SQVTM, CDR2 ANQGSEA. CDR3 length: 13 amino acids. The chain's CDR3 is CSVEREDRAKQYF. The CDR3 DNA reads TGCAGCGTTGAGAGGGAGGACAGGGCGAAGCAGTACTTC.

The chain employs TRBV5-1 and TRBJ1-2, with 7 bases fitting TRBD1. The CDR3 length is 15 residues. Germline V gene sequence: CDR1 SGHRS, CDR2 YFSETQ. Trimming at V came to 0 bases and at J to 4 bases, leaving 6 bases not matched to a gene. The CDR3 reads CASSLVTGDAYGYTF. Written as DNA, the CDR3 is TGCGCCAGCAGCTTGGTAACAGGGGATGCCTATGGCTACACCTTC.

This chain uses TRBV28 with TRBJ2-7; 12 bases fit TRBD2. CDR3 size: 17 residues. With V trimmed by 5 bases and J by 0 bases, 8 bases remained unmatched. Germline lookup yields CDR1 MDHEN and CDR2 SYDVKM. In DNA form, the CDR3 reads TGTGCCAGCAGTCTAACCGGACTAGCGGGGAGCTCCTACGAGCAGTACTTC. Amino acids: CASSLTGLAGSSYEQYF.

This clone was found once. This rearrangement joins TRBV9 to TRBJ2-3; 11 bases map to TRBD2. V shed 3 bases, J shed 1 base, and the junction held 16 bases outside the gene matches. This CDR3 spans 20 amino acids. Germline CDR1 SGDLS, CDR2 YYNGEE. This chain's CDR3 is CASSALGVASGRLGTDTQYF. Here the CDR3 DNA reads TGTGCCAGCAGCGCCCTCGGCGTCGCTAGCGGGAGGTTGGGCACAGATACGCAGTATTTT.